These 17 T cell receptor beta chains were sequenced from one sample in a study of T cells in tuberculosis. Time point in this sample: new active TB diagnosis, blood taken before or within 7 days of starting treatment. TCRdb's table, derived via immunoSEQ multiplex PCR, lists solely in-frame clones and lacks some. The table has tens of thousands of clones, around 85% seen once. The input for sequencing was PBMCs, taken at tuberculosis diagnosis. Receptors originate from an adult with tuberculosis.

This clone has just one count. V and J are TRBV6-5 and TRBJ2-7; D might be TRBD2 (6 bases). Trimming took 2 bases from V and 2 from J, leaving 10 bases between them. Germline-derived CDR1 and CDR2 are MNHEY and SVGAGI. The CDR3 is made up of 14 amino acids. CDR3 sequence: CASSYGGPPYEQYF. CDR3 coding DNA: TGTGCCAGCAGTTACGGAGGGCCTCCCTACGAGCAGTACTTC.

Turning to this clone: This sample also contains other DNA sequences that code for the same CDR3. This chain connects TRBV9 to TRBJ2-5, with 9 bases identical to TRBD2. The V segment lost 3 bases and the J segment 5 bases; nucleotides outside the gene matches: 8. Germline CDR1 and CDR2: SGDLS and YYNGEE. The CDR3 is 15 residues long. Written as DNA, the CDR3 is TGTGCCAGCAGCGCCCCGGGACTAGCCGAGGAGACCCAGTACTTC. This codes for CASSAPGLAEETQYF.

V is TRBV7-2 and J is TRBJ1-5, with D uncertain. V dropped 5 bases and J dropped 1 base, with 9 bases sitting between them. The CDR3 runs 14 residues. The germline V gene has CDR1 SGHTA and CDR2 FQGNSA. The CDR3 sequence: CASSLRLSNQPQHF. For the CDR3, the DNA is TGTGCCAGCAGCCTTCGGTTGAGCAATCAGCCCCAGCATTTT.

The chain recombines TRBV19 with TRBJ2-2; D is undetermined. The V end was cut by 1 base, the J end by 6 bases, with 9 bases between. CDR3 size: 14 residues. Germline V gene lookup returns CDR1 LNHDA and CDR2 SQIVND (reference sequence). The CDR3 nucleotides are TGTGCCAGTAGTATAGGAGTTCTACCCGGGGAGCTGTTTTTT. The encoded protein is CASSIGVLPGELFF. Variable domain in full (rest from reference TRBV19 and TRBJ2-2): DGGITQSPKYLFRKEGQNVTLSCEQNLNHDAMYWYRQDPGQGLRLIYYSQIVNDFQKGDIAEGYSVSREKKESFPLTVTSAQKNPTAFYLCASSIGVLPGELFFGEGSRLTVL.

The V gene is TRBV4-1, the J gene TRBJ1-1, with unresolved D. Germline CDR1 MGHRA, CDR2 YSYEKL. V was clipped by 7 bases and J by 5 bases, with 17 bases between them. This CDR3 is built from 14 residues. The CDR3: CASTGTGLRTEAFF. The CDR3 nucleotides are TGCGCCAGCACCGGAACTGGGCTTAGAACTGAAGCTTTCTTT.

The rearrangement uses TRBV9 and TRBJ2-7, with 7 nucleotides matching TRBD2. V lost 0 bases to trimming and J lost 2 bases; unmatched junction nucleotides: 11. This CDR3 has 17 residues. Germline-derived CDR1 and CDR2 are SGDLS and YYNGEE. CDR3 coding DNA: TGTGCCAGCAGCGTAGGAGGGTGGGGCGGGAGCCCCTACGAGCAGTACTTC. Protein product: CASSVGGWGGSPYEQYF.

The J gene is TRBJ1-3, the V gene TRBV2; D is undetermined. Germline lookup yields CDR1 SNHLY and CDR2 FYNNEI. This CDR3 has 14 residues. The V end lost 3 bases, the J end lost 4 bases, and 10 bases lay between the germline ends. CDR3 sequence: CASSDNDGGNTIYF. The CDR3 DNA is TGTGCCAGCAGTGATAACGACGGGGGAAACACCATATATTTT. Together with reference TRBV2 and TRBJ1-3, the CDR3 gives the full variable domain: EPEVTQTPSHQVTQMGQEVILRCVPISNHLYFYWYRQILGQKVEFLVSFYNNEISEKSEIFDDQFSVERPDGSNFTLKIRSTKLEDSAMYFCASSDNDGGNTIYFGEGSWLTVV.

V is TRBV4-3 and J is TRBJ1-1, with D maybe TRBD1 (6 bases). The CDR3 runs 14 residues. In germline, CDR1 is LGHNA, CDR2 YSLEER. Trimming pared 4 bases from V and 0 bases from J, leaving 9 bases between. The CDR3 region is CASSLQGMNTEAFF. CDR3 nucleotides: TGCGCCAGCAGCCTACAGGGAATGAACACTGAAGCTTTCTTT.

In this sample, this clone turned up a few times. CDR3 region: CASKPGTEYQETQYF. The CDR3 bases are TGTGCCAGCAAACCAGGGACAGAGTACCAAGAGACCCAGTACTTC. The chain employs TRBV28 and TRBJ2-5, with TRBD1 identical over 7 bases. There are 15 residues in the CDR3. Germline trimming cut 7 bases from V and 0 bases from J; bases unmatched to any gene: 8. The germline V gene encodes CDR1 MDHEN and CDR2 SYDVKM.

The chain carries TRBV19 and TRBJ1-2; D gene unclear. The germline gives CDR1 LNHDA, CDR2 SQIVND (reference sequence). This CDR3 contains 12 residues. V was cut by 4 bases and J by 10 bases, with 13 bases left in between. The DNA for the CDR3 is TGTGCCAGTAGTAGCAGAAATCTTTACTACACCTTC. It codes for CASSSRNLYYTF.

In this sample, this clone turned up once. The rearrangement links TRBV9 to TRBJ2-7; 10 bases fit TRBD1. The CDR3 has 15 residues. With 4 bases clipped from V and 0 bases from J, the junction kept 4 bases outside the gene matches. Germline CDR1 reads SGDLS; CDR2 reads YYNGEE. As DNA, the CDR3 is TGTGCCAGCAGCTTGGGACAGGGGAGCTCCTACGAGCAGTACTTC. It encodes CASSLGQGSSYEQYF.

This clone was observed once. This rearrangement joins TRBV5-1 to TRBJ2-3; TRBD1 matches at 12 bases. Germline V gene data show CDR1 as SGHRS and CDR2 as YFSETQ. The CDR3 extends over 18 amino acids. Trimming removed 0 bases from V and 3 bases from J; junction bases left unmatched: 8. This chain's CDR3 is CASSLAAGQGASTDTQYF. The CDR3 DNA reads TGCGCCAGCAGCTTGGCCGCGGGACAGGGGGCATCGACAGATACGCAGTATTTT.

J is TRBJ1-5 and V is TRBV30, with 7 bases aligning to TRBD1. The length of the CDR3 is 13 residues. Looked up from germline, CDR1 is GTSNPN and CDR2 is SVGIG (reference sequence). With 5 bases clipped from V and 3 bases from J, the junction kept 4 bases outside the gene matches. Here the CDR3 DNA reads TGTGCCTGGGAACAGGGGAACAATCAGCCCCAGCATTTT. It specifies CAWEQGNNQPQHF.

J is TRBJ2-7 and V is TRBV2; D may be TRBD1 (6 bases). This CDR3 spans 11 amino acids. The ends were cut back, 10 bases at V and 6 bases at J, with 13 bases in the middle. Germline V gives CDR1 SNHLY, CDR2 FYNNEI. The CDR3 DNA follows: TGTGCCACGACAGGATTCTCCGAGCAGTACTTC. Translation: CATTGFSEQYF. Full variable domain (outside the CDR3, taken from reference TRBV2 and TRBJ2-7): EPEVTQTPSHQVTQMGQEVILRCVPISNHLYFYWYRQILGQKVEFLVSFYNNEISEKSEIFDDQFSVERPDGSNFTLKIRSTKLEDSAMYFCATTGFSEQYFGPGTRLTVT.

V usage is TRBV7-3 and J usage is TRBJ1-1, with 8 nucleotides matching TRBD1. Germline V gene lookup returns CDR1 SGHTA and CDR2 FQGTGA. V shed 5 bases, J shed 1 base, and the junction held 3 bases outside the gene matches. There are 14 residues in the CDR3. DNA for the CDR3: TGTGCCAGCAGCGTCGGACAGGGGAACACTGAAGCTTTCTTT. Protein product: CASSVGQGNTEAFF.

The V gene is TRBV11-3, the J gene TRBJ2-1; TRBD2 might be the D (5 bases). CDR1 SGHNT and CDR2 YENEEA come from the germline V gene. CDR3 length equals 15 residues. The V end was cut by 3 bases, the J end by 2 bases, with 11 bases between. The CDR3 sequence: CASSFLGATYNEQFF. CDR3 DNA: TGTGCCAGCAGCTTCCTGGGAGCGACCTACAATGAGCAGTTCTTC.

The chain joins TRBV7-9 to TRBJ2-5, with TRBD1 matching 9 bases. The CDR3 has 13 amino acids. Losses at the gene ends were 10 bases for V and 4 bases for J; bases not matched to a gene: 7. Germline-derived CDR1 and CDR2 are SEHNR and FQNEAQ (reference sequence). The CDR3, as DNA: TGTGCCATCCTGACAGGGGGAAGAGAGACCCAGTACTTC. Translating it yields CAILTGGRETQYF.